The next 21 T cell receptor beta chains were all read from a single sample in a study of blood T cell repertoires in COVID-19. The method was immunoSEQ multiplex PCR; TCRdb's version includes in-frame clones alone and lacks a portion of them. The data hold a few hundred thousand clones, with approximately 85% observed a single time. The specimen sequenced was peripheral blood. The receptors were sampled from a man aged 50 to 59 who had recovered from COVID-19.

The chain couples TRBV4-1 to TRBJ2-2; TRBD1 aligns across 10 bases. The CDR3 runs to 16 residues. The V gene's germline CDR1 is MGHRA and CDR2 YSYEKL. After removal of 4 bases from V and 8 bases from J, the junction contained 10 bases not matched to a gene. This CDR3 is CASSLAGTGERGELFF. DNA of the CDR3: TGCGCCAGCAGCCTTGCCGGGACAGGGGAACGTGGGGAGCTGTTTTTT.

CDR3 coding DNA: TGTGCCAGCAGTTTAGACAGGGGAAACACCATATATTTT. It yields the protein CASSLDRGNTIYF. The chain recombines TRBV28 with TRBJ1-3; D is perhaps TRBD1 (6 bases). Germline V gene data show CDR1 as MDHEN and CDR2 as SYDVKM. V lost 2 bases to trimming and J lost 4 bases, with 6 bases between them. The CDR3 is made up of 13 amino acids.

On this clone: The junction and the germline gene differ at one end; a read error may be behind it. This chain connects TRBV9 to TRBJ2-3; possibly TRBD1 for D (5 bases). CDR1 SGDLS and CDR2 YYNGEE come from the germline V gene. This CDR3 spans 13 amino acids. CDR3: CNAPDQGTDTQYF. CDR3 DNA sequence: TGCAACGCCCCAGATCAGGGTACAGATACGCAGTATTTT.

The gene calls are TRBV12-3 or TRBV12-4 and TRBJ1-1; 8 bases line up with TRBD1. The CDR3 spans 13 residues. Trimming took 4 bases from V and 4 from J; bases not matched to a gene: 2. The CDR3 region is CASSSDRATEAFF. The DNA for the CDR3 is TGTGCCAGCAGTTCGGACAGGGCCACTGAAGCTTTCTTT.

This chain uses TRBV5-4 with TRBJ1-1; D perhaps matches TRBD1 (5 bases). There are 13 residues in the CDR3. Per germline, CDR1 SGHNT and CDR2 YYREEE (reference sequence). V was pared by 4 bases and J by 4 bases, with 11 bases between. The CDR3 spells CASSGAQATEAFF. The CDR3 bases are TGTGCCAGCAGCGGGGCCCAGGCCACTGAAGCTTTCTTT.

The V call is TRBV6-6, the J call TRBJ1-4; D is possibly TRBD1 (5 bases). Trimming left V 2 bases short and J 7 bases short, with 11 bases between. The CDR3 is 14 amino acids. CDR1 MNHNY and CDR2 SVGAGI come from the germline V gene (reference sequence). The CDR3, as DNA: TGTGCCAGCAGTTACGACAGATATTTTGAAAAACTGTTTTTT. Protein product: CASSYDRYFEKLFF.

The chain links TRBV3-1 (or the pseudogene TRBV3-2) to TRBJ2-5, with 9 positions matching TRBD2. This CDR3 has 15 amino acids. CDR1 LGHDT and CDR2 YNNKEL come from the germline V gene (reference sequence). V lost 1 base to trimming and J lost 0 bases; unmatched junction nucleotides: 0. CDR3 nucleotides: TGTGCCAGCAGCCAAGCTAGCGGGAACCAAGAGACCCAGTACTTC. Translation: CASSQASGNQETQYF.

The chain employs TRBV18 and TRBJ1-3; D is undetermined. V gave up 2 bases and J gave up 0 bases, with 11 bases separating them. The CDR3 consists of 16 residues. The germline V gene has CDR1 KGHSH and CDR2 LQKENI. CDR3 region: CASSPAGQNSGNTIYF. The CDR3, as DNA: TGTGCCAGCTCACCAGCGGGCCAGAACTCTGGAAACACCATATATTTT.

The V and J genes are TRBV7-2 and TRBJ1-6; 9 bases line up with TRBD1. CDR3 size: 16 residues. The V segment lost 5 bases and the J segment 3 bases; nucleotides outside the gene matches: 5. Germline V gene data show CDR1 as SGHTA and CDR2 as FQGNSA. The CDR3 loop is CASSQQGAYYNSPLHF. The CDR3 nucleotides are TGTGCCAGCAGCCAACAGGGGGCGTACTATAATTCACCCCTCCACTTT.

The rearrangement joins TRBV21-1 to TRBJ2-3; the D call TRBD1 from the table was never checked on the DNA. TRBV21-1 is noted as a pseudogene. There are 15 residues in the CDR3. The CDR3 loop reads CASTKGDSCTDTQYF. CDR3 DNA: TGTGCCAGCACTAAGGGGGACAGTTGCACAGATACGCAGTATTTT.

This clone was counted between two and nine times. The chain carries TRBV4-2 and TRBJ1-2, with a tentative D call TRBD1 (5 bases). The CDR3 sequence is 13 residues long. Germline V gene lookup returns CDR1 LGHNA and CDR2 YNFKEQ. V was pared by 4 bases and J by 8 bases, with 14 bases between. The CDR3 nucleotides are TGTGCCAGCAGCCGAGGGACGGAGGGAGGCTACACCTTC. This translates into CASSRGTEGGYTF.

The chain employs TRBV5-1 and TRBJ2-2, with 9 bases lining up with TRBD2. The CDR3 length is 14 residues. Germline-derived CDR1 and CDR2 are SGHRS and YFSETQ. V shed 2 bases, J shed 7 bases, and the junction held 3 bases outside the gene matches. The CDR3 DNA reads TGCGCCAGCAGCTTTGCTAGCGGGGTCGGGGAGCTGTTTTTT. Protein product: CASSFASGVGELFF. Full variable domain (outside the CDR3, taken from reference TRBV5-1 and TRBJ2-2): KAGVTQTPRYLIKTRGQQVTLSCSPISGHRSVSWYQQTPGQGLQFLFEYFSETQRNKGNFPGRFSGRQFSNSRSEMNVSTLELGDSALYLCASSFASGVGELFFGEGSRLTVL.

This clone appeared once. This chain joins TRBV6-5 and TRBJ2-3; unclear D gene. This CDR3 has 12 amino acids. V gave up 0 bases and J gave up 14 bases, with 12 bases separating them. In germline, CDR1 is MNHEY, CDR2 SVGAGI. CDR3 coding DNA: TGTGCCAGCAGTTACTCGGAGCTTGTTTGGTATTTT. Protein product: CASSYSELVWYF.

The chain couples TRBV18 to TRBJ2-7, with 7 bases that match TRBD1. The germline CDR1 and CDR2 sequences are KGHSH and LQKENI. The ends lost 4 bases at V and 2 bases at J; junction bases unmatched: 11. The CDR3 spans 16 residues. The CDR3 protein is CASSRTTGSFTYEQYF. The CDR3 DNA is TGTGCCAGCTCACGCACGACAGGGTCTTTCACCTACGAGCAGTACTTC. Using reference TRBV18 and TRBJ2-7 for the parts outside the CDR3, the full variable domain is NAGVMQNPRHLVRRRGQEARLRCSPMKGHSHVYWYRQLPEEGLKFMVYLQKENIIDESGMPKERFSAEFPKEGPSILRIQQVVRGDSAAYFCASSRTTGSFTYEQYFGPGTRLTVT.

The CDR3 DNA follows: TGTGCCAGTAGTATAGAAGGGGCTGAAGCTTTCTTT. Translated: CASSIEGAEAFF. The genes are TRBV19 and TRBJ1-1, with D tentatively TRBD1 (5 bases). Per germline, CDR1 LNHDA and CDR2 SQIVND (reference sequence). V gave up 0 bases and J gave up 6 bases, with 5 bases separating them. This CDR3 is 12 amino acids long.

The CDR3 reads CASSLGQVLQETQYF. The CDR3 nucleotides read TGTGCCAGCAGCTTGGGGCAGGTCCTCCAAGAGACCCAGTACTTC. This chain uses TRBV7-8 with TRBJ2-5; D is possibly TRBD1 (5 bases). Trimming pared 3 bases from V and 1 base from J, leaving 12 bases between. Germline values: CDR1 SGHVS, CDR2 FQNEAQ. This CDR3 spans 15 amino acids.

The chain links TRBV28 to TRBJ2-1; 12 bases agree with TRBD1. V shed 1 base, J shed 8 bases, and the junction held 6 bases outside the gene matches. There are 16 residues in the CDR3. Germline loops: CDR1 MDHEN, CDR2 SYDVKM. This CDR3 is CASSLLGTGGMYEQFF. The CDR3 DNA is TGTGCCAGCAGTTTATTAGGGACAGGGGGCATGTATGAGCAGTTCTTC.

The rearrangement links TRBV18 to TRBJ1-6; no clear D gene. Germline V gene sequence: CDR1 KGHSH, CDR2 LQKENI. The CDR3 runs to 14 residues. V was clipped by 2 bases and J by 6 bases, with 8 bases between them. The CDR3 reads CASSPSVGNSPLHF. For the CDR3, the DNA is TGTGCCAGCTCACCATCCGTCGGTAATTCACCCCTCCACTTT.

This chain uses TRBV28 with TRBJ2-5, with TRBD2 identical over 8 bases. The CDR3 spans 15 residues. Trimming at V came to 4 bases and at J to 5 bases, leaving 9 bases not matched to a gene. Germline CDR1 is MDHEN and CDR2 is SYDVKM. This CDR3 reads CASSSPPAGVETQYF. CDR3 DNA sequence: TGTGCCAGCAGTTCCCCTCCAGCGGGAGTCGAGACCCAGTACTTC.

At least ten counts were recorded for this clone. This chain joins TRBV29-1 and TRBJ1-2; 7 bases fit TRBD1. The CDR3 loop spans 12 amino acids. The V segment lost 6 bases and the J segment 4 bases; nucleotides outside the gene matches: 5. The germline gives CDR1 SQVTM, CDR2 ANQGSEA. The DNA of the CDR3 is TGCAGCGTCGAGCGACAGGGCTATGGCTACACCTTC. Protein product: CSVERQGYGYTF.

The chain has TRBV28 and TRBJ2-5; 14 bases fit TRBD2. J was trimmed by 5 bases and V by 2 bases; bases with no gene match: 10. The CDR3 covers 18 residues. Looked up from germline, CDR1 is MDHEN and CDR2 is SYDVKM. CDR3 protein: CASSLGVLGLAGVETQYF. For the CDR3, the DNA is TGTGCCAGCAGTTTAGGGGTGCTGGGACTAGCGGGAGTTGAGACCCAGTACTTC.